Below, 6 T cell receptor beta chains from the same sample are listed, as sequenced in a study of graft-versus-host responses after intestinal transplantation. The antigens for these receptors are not known. Assay: immunoSEQ multiplex PCR; the TCRdb copy retains only in-frame clones and omits some. The sample carries about 120,000 clones, 80% to 95% recorded once. The sample here was unstimulated CD4+ T cells sorted from spleen or lymph node cells, taken before intestinal transplant. These receptors were collected from a human donor who received an intestinal transplant.

Comment on this clone: Other DNA sequences of this sample code for an identical CDR3. This chain uses TRBV5-1 with TRBJ1-3; no clear D. The germline gives CDR1 SGHRS, CDR2 YFSETQ. Deletions cut 2 bases from V and 2 bases from J, with 8 bases between. The CDR3 consists of 14 residues. CDR3 in DNA: TGCGCCAGCAGCTTTGCAGGAACTGGAAACACCATATATTTT. Translated: CASSFAGTGNTIYF. The full variable domain, completed using reference TRBV5-1 and TRBJ1-3, is KAGVTQTPRYLIKTRGQQVTLSCSPISGHRSVSWYQQTPGQGLQFLFEYFSETQRNKGNFPGRFSGRQFSNSRSEMNVSTLELGDSALYLCASSFAGTGNTIYFGEGSWLTVV.

The V and J genes are TRBV9 and TRBJ2-6; D remains ambiguous. CDR3 length: 16 amino acids. The V end was cut by 0 bases, the J end by 2 bases, with 9 bases between. The germline gives CDR1 SGDLS, CDR2 YYNGEE. CDR3 DNA sequence: TGTGCCAGCAGCGTAGCACAGTTCGCTGGGGCCAACGTCCTGACTTTC. This sequence encodes CASSVAQFAGANVLTF.

The chain links TRBV18 to TRBJ1-2; 8 positions agree with TRBD1. The CDR3 is 17 amino acids. Germline loops: CDR1 KGHSH, CDR2 LQKENI. V trimming: 3 bases; J trimming: 6 bases; junction bases outside the gene matches: 15. CDR3: CASSPVRARQGKDGYTF. Written as DNA, the CDR3 is TGTGCCAGCTCACCCGTCCGAGCCAGACAGGGGAAGGATGGCTACACCTTC.

The chain is built from TRBV6-5 and TRBJ2-3, with 8 bases that match TRBD2. The CDR3 totals 12 residues. V gave up 8 bases and J gave up 11 bases; unmatched junction bases: 9. From germline, CDR1 is MNHEY and CDR2 SVGAGI. The CDR3 here is CASGPLSGRQYF. The DNA for the CDR3 is TGTGCCAGCGGACCCCTCAGCGGGAGGCAGTATTTT.

This clone came up a few times. The chain has TRBV11-3 and TRBJ2-1; 7 bases match TRBD2. The CDR3 totals 15 residues. From germline, CDR1 is SGHNT and CDR2 YENEEA. V shed 3 bases and J 3 bases; nucleotides not matched to a gene: 5. CDR3 sequence: CASSLGGTHYNEQFF. The CDR3 DNA is TGTGCCAGCAGCTTGGGGGGGACTCACTACAATGAGCAGTTCTTC.

This chain connects TRBV28 to TRBJ1-5; 9 bases map to TRBD1. There are 16 residues in the CDR3. Germline loops: CDR1 MDHEN, CDR2 SYDVKM. Losses at the gene ends were 4 bases for V and 7 bases for J; bases not matched to a gene: 11. The CDR3 nucleotides read TGTGCCAGCAGTTCCGCCACAGGACAGGGGCGACAGCCCCAGCATTTT. Its translation is CASSSATGQGRQPQHF.